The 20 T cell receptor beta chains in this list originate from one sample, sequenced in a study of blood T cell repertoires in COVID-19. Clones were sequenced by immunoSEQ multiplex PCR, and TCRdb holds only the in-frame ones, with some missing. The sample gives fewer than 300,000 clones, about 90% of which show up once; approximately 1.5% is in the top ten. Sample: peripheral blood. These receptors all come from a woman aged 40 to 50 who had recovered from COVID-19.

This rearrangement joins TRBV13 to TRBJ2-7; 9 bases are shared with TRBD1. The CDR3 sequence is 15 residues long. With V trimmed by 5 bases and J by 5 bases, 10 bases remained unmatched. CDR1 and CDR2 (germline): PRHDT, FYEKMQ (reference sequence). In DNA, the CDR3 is TGTGCCAGCAGCCCTAGGATCGGACAGGGGAACGAGCAGTACTTC. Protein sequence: CASSPRIGQGNEQYF.

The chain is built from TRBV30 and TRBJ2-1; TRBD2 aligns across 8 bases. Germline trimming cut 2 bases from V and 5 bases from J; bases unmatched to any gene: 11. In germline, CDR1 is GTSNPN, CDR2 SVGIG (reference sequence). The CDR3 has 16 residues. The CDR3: CAWSPTPGLDDNEQFF. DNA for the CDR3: TGTGCCTGGAGTCCGACCCCGGGACTAGACGACAATGAGCAGTTCTTC.

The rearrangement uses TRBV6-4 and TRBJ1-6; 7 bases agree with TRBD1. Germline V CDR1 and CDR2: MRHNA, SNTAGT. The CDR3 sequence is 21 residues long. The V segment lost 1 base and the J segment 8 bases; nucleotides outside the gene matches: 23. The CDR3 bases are TGTGCCAGCAGTGACTTAAGACAGGGCCGTCCCGGACGTGGAGGTGATTCACCCCTCCACTTT. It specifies CASSDLRQGRPGRGGDSPLHF.

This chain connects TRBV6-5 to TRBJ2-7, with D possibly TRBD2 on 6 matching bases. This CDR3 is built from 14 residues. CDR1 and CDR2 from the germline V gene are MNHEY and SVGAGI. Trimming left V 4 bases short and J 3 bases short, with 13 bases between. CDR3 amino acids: CASSSATGDYEQYF. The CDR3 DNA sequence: TGTGCCAGCAGTTCAGCGACGGGAGACTACGAGCAGTACTTC.

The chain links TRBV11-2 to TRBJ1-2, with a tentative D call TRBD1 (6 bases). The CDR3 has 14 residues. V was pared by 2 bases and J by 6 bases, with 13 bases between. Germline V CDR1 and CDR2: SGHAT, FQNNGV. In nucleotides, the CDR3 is TGTGCCAGCAGCTTAAACCGGGGACAAGATGGCTACACCTTC. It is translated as CASSLNRGQDGYTF.

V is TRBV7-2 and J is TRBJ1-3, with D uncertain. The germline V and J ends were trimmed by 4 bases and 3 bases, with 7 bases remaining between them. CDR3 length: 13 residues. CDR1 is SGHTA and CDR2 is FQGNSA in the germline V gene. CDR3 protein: CASSSTIGNTIYF. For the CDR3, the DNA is TGTGCCAGCAGCTCTACTATTGGAAACACCATATATTTT.

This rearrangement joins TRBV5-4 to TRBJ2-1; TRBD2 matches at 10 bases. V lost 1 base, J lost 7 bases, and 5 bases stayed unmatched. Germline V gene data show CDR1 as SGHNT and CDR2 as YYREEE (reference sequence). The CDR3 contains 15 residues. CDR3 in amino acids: CASSLPQRGGNEQFF. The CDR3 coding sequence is TGTGCCAGCAGCTTGCCGCAGCGGGGGGGGAATGAGCAGTTCTTC.

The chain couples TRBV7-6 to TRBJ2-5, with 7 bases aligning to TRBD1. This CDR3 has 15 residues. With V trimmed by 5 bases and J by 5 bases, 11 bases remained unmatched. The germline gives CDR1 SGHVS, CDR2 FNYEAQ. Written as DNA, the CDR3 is TGTGCCAGCAGCCGTGACCCCACAGGGGAGGAGACCCAGTACTTC. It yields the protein CASSRDPTGEETQYF.

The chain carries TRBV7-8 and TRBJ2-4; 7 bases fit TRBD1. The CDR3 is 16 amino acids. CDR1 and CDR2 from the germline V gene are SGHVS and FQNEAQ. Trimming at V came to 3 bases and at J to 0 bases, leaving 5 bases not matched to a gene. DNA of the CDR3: TGTGCCAGCAGCTTGGTACAGGGGCTAGCCAAAAACATTCAGTACTTC. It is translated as CASSLVQGLAKNIQYF.

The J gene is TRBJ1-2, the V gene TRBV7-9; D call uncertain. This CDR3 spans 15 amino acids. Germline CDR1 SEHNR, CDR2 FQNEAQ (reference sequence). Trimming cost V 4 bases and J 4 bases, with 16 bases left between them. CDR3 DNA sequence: TGTGCCAGCAGCTCAGCATTGGAGGGAGCCTATGGCTACACCTTC. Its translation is CASSSALEGAYGYTF.

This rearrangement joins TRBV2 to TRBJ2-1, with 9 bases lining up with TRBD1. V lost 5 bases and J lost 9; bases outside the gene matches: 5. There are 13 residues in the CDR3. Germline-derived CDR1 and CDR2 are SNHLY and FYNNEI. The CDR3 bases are TGTGCCAGCAGTTTCGACAGGGGGTTTGAGCAGTTCTTC. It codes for CASSFDRGFEQFF. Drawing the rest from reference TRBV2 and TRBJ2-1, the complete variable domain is EPEVTQTPSHQVTQMGQEVILRCVPISNHLYFYWYRQILGQKVEFLVSFYNNEISEKSEIFDDQFSVERPDGSNFTLKIRSTKLEDSAMYFCASSFDRGFEQFFGPGTRLTVL.

CDR3 coding DNA: TGTGCCAGCAGCCTCGGGACTAAAGGACGGGAGCTGTTTTTT. The encoded protein is CASSLGTKGRELFF. The rearrangement links TRBV3-1 (or the pseudogene TRBV3-2) to TRBJ2-2; 7 positions agree with TRBD2. Germline V gene data show CDR1 as LGHDT and CDR2 as YNNKEL (reference sequence). There are 14 residues in the CDR3. V dropped 4 bases and J dropped 9; count of bases not matched to a gene: 8.

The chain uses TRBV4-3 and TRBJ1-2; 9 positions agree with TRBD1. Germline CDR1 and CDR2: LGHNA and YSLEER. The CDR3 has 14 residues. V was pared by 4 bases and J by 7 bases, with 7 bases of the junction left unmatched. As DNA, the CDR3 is TGCGCCAGCAGCCTGACAGGGGGGTTCTTTGGCTACACCTTC. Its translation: CASSLTGGFFGYTF.

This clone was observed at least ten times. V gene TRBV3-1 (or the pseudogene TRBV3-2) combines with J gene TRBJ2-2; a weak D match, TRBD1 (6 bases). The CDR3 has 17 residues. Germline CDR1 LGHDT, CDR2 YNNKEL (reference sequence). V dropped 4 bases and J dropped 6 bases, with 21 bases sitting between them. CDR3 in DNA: TGTGCCAGCAGCCCCAAACTGGGGGCAAGCAGCGCCGGGGAGCTGTTTTTT. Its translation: CASSPKLGASSAGELFF.

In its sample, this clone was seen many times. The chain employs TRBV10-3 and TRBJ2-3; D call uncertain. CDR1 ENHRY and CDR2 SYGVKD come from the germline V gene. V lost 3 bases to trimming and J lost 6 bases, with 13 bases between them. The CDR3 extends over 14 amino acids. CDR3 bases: TGTGCCATCAGTGACGGGTCTTGGATGGATACGCAGTATTTT. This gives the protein CAISDGSWMDTQYF.

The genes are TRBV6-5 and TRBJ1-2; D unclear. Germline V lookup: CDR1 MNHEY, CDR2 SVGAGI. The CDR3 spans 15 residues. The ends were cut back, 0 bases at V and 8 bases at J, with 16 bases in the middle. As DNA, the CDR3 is TGTGCCAGCAGTTACTCTACCACGGAGCCTGGGGGCTACACCTTC. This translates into CASSYSTTEPGGYTF.

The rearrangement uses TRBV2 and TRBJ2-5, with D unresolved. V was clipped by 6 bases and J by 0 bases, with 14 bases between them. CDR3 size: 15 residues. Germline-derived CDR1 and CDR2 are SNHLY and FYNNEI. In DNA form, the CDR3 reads TGTGCCAGCAGCCTACGTCGGTCGTACCAAGAGACCCAGTACTTC. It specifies CASSLRRSYQETQYF. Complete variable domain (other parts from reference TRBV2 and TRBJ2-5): EPEVTQTPSHQVTQMGQEVILRCVPISNHLYFYWYRQILGQKVEFLVSFYNNEISEKSEIFDDQFSVERPDGSNFTLKIRSTKLEDSAMYFCASSLRRSYQETQYFGPGTRLLVL.

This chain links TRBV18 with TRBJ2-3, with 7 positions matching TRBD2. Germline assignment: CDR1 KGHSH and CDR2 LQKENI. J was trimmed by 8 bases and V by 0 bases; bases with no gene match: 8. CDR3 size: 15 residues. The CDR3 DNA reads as TGTGCCAGCTCACCACCGGGACTACCGCAGGGTACGCAGTATTTT. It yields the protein CASSPPGLPQGTQYF.

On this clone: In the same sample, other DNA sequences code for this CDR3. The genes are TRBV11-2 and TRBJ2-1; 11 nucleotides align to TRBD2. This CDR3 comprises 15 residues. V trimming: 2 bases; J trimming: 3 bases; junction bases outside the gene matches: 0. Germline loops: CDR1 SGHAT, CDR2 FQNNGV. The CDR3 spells CASSLLAGGYNEQFF. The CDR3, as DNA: TGTGCCAGCAGCTTACTAGCGGGGGGCTACAATGAGCAGTTCTTC.

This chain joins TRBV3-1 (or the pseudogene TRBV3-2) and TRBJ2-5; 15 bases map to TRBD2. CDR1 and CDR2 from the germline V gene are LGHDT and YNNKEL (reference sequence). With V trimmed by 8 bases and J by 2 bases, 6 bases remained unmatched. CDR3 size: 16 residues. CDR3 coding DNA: TGTGCCAGCGGAGGGGGACTAGCGGGGGGTCAAGAGACCCAGTACTTC. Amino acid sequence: CASGGGLAGGQETQYF.